This TCR beta chain appears in the sequencing data of a study of cytomegalovirus exposure and HLA in healthy donors. Looked up from germline, CDR1 is SNHLY and CDR2 is FYNNEI. The germline V and J ends were trimmed by 4 bases and 3 bases, with 18 bases remaining between them. This CDR3 region has 17 residues. It was with 60 Vbeta and 13 Jbeta primers that the PCR ran. Sequenced by immunoSEQ multiplex PCR; TCRdb stores in-frame clones only, minus some. The table includes fewer than 250,000 clones, about 80% detected once. The sequence was obtained from a girl aged 5-17 years in good health and CMV-seronegative. Material: PBMCs. This chain connects TRBV2 to TRBJ1-4; a possible D gene is TRBD1 (5 bases). CDR3 in amino acids: CASSVVGWGRSNEKLFF. CDR3 bases: TGTGCCAGCAGTGTCGTTGGATGGGGGAGGTCTAATGAAAAACTGTTTTTT.